This is a list of T cell receptor beta chains from one sample in a study of human T cells and chemical hapten exposure. TCRdb re-called the RACE reads through MiXCR, storing one row per CDR3 protein. The sample records approximately 97,000 distinct CDR3 sequences, 25% to 35% being singletons. The sequences come from whole blood, collected in connection with sensitization to the hapten diphenylcyclopropenone (DPC). The source of these receptors is a man aged 40-50 years with alopecia areata. Some clones in this sample may be carry-over from other donors' samples. CDR3s include the opening cysteine and the closing phenylalanine or tryptophan. A D gene is named only where the DNA matches it firmly. The listing skips clone size in some rows; elsewhere it reads once, few, many or a size class.

v_call	j_call	clone_size	d_call	cdr3_aa	cdr3_nt
TRBV6-1	TRBJ1-4	few	.	CASSGVGMTNEKLFF	TGTGCCAGCAGTGGGGTCGGCATGACTAATGAAAAACTGTTTTTT
TRBV6-4	TRBJ2-3	few	TRBD1	CASSGQGTTDTQYF	TGTGCCAGCAGCGGACAGGGCACCACAGATACGCAGTATTTT
TRBV6-5	TRBJ2-3	.	.	CASSPGRSTDTQYF	TGTGCCAGCAGCCCCGGCAGAAGCACAGATACGCAGTATTTT
TRBV7-8	TRBJ2-1	.	TRBD2	CASSFLADVNEQFF	TGTGCCAGCAGCTTCCTAGCGGACGTAAATGAGCAGTTCTTC
TRBV7-3	TRBJ2-1	few	TRBD1	CASSPGQGALDEQFF	TGTGCCAGCAGCCCGGGACAGGGGGCCTTGGATGAGCAGTTCTTC
TRBV7-3	TRBJ2-1	few	TRBD2	CASSSTSPQGNEQFF	TGTGCCAGCAGCTCGACTAGCCCCCAGGGCAATGAGCAGTTCTTC
TRBV20-1	TRBJ1-5	few	.	CSARVGLNSNQPQHF	TGCAGTGCTAGAGTGGGCCTTAATAGCAATCAGCCCCAGCATTTT
TRBV28	TRBJ1-1	few	TRBD1	CASRRQGGTEAFF	TGTGCCAGCAGAAGACAGGGGGGAACTGAAGCTTTCTTT
TRBV28	TRBJ2-7	few	TRBD1	CASNTFRDRGPYEQYF	TGTGCCAGCAACACATTTCGGGACAGGGGACCCTACGAGCAGTACTTC
TRBV12-3/TRBV12-4	TRBJ2-7	few	.	CASSLGRRDEQYF	TGTGCCAGCAGTTTAGGTCGCAGGGACGAGCAGTACTTC
TRBV6-5	TRBJ1-6	.	.	CASSYQAGQTYNSPLHF	TGTGCCAGCAGTTACCAGGCGGGACAAACCTATAATTCACCCCTCCACTTT
TRBV28	TRBJ2-7	few	.	CASRGGGFPYEQYF	TGTGCCAGCAGAGGAGGGGGTTTCCCCTACGAGCAGTACTTC
TRBV5-1	TRBJ1-1	.	TRBD1	CASSSGTALPEAFF	TGCGCCAGCAGCTCCGGGACAGCGCTACCGGAAGCTTTCTTT
TRBV20-1	TRBJ2-3	few	TRBD1	CSARDWDRGRCTDTQYF	TGCAGTGCTAGAGATTGGGACAGGGGAAGGTGCACAGATACGCAGTATTTT
TRBV28	TRBJ2-7	.	.	CASSLEGSAALEQYF	TGTGCCAGCAGTTTAGAGGGCAGCGCCGCGTTGGAGCAGTACTTC
TRBV2	TRBJ2-5	.	.	CASRSDTEETQYF	TGTGCCAGCAGGTCGGACACAGAAGAGACCCAGTACTTC
TRBV12-3/TRBV12-4	TRBJ2-7	.	.	CASSRTRVDEQYF	TGTGCCAGCAGTCGGACGAGAGTAGACGAGCAGTACTTC
TRBV7-9	TRBJ2-7	.	TRBD1	CASSPRDSSREQYF	TGTGCCAGCAGCCCTAGGGACAGTTCTAGGGAGCAGTACTTC
TRBV2	TRBJ2-3	few	.	CASSIQRQGTDTQYF	TGTGCCAGCAGTATTCAACGACAGGGCACAGATACGCAGTATTTT
TRBV5-1	TRBJ2-7	.	.	CASSLAPSWGEDAEQYF	TGCGCCAGCAGCTTGGCCCCCTCGTGGGGGGAGGATGCCGAGCAGTACTTC
TRBV18	TRBJ1-4	few	.	CASSPLFRGREVGEKLFF	TGTGCCAGCTCACCTCTGTTCAGGGGCCGGGAAGTTGGTGAAAAACTGTTTTTT
TRBV18	TRBJ1-1	.	.	CASLAGGMNTEAFF	TGTGCCAGCTTAGCGGGGGGAATGAACACTGAAGCTTTCTTT
TRBV4-2	TRBJ2-5	few	TRBD2	CASSRGLAGGETQYF	TGTGCCAGCAGCCGCGGACTAGCGGGAGGAGAGACCCAGTACTTC
TRBV6-2/TRBV6-3	TRBJ2-1	.	TRBD2	CASSYSSLAVFYNEQFF	TGTGCCAGCAGTTACTCGAGCCTAGCGGTTTTCTACAATGAGCAGTTCTTC
TRBV20-1	TRBJ2-7	.	.	CSGQGAYEQYF	TGCAGTGGGCAGGGCGCCTACGAGCAGTACTTC
TRBV28	TRBJ2-7	few	.	CASTLGTIRNEQYF	TGTGCCAGCACCCTCGGGACAATACGTAACGAGCAGTACTTC
TRBV28	TRBJ2-3	.	.	CASTVVGGTDTQYF	TGTGCCAGCACCGTTGTGGGAGGCACAGATACGCAGTATTTT
TRBV12-3/TRBV12-4	TRBJ2-1	.	.	CASSPLRLYNEQFF	TGTGCCAGCAGTCCCCTGCGACTGTACAATGAGCAGTTCTTC
TRBV10-3	TRBJ2-5	.	TRBD2	CAISDQTSGRGETQYF	TGTGCCATCAGTGATCAGACTAGCGGGAGGGGAGAGACCCAGTACTTC
TRBV20-1	TRBJ2-7	.	TRBD2	CSATPSGPRDEQYF	TGCAGTGCCACCCCTAGCGGCCCCAGGGACGAGCAGTACTTC
TRBV28	TRBJ2-3	.	.	CASSLGEDTQYF	TGTGCCAGCAGTTTAGGGGAAGATACGCAGTATTTT
TRBV28	TRBJ1-6	few	TRBD1	CASSGDRGGGSPTSPLHF	TGTGCCAGCAGTGGGGACAGGGGGGGAGGGAGCCCCACCTCACCCCTCCACTTT
TRBV29-1	TRBJ2-3	few	.	CSVTRGSGAGDTQYF	TGCAGCGTTACGAGGGGTTCAGGTGCGGGAGATACGCAGTATTTT
TRBV6-6	TRBJ1-5	.	.	CASSPGGNQPQHF	TGTGCCAGCAGCCCCGGCGGCAATCAGCCCCAGCATTTT
TRBV28	TRBJ1-2	few	.	CASSLNREVGYTF	TGTGCCAGCAGTTTAAACAGGGAGGTTGGCTACACCTTC
TRBV28	TRBJ2-6	many	.	CASRQTGNLNVLTF	TGTGCCAGCAGACAGACCGGGAACCTCAACGTCCTGACTTTC
TRBV3-1	TRBJ1-1	.	.	CASSQGDIANTEAFF	TGTGCCAGCAGCCAAGGGGACATAGCGAACACTGAAGCTTTCTTT
TRBV29-1	TRBJ2-6	once	.	CSVEGGSGANVLTF	TGCAGCGTTGAGGGGGGTTCTGGGGCCAACGTCCTGACTTTC
TRBV2	TRBJ1-5	once	TRBD1	CASTPRQGRNSNQPQHF	TGTGCCAGCACCCCTCGACAGGGGAGAAATAGCAATCAGCCCCAGCATTTT
TRBV19	TRBJ2-7	.	.	CASSSGRPGSNEQYF	TGTGCCAGTAGTTCGGGCCGTCCGGGGAGTAACGAGCAGTACTTC
TRBV10-3	TRBJ1-1	.	TRBD1	CAISEAYRGTEAFF	TGTGCCATCAGTGAGGCCTACAGGGGGACTGAAGCTTTCTTT
TRBV5-5	TRBJ2-7	.	.	CAAGPANPYEQYF	TGTGCCGCCGGGCCTGCTAACCCCTACGAGCAGTACTTC
TRBV20-1	TRBJ2-1	few	TRBD2	CSASTRLAGADEQFF	TGCAGTGCTAGTACCAGACTAGCGGGAGCTGATGAGCAGTTCTTC
TRBV6-5	TRBJ2-7	many	TRBD1	CASSYSSTGTGGYEQYF	TGTGCCAGCAGTTACTCTAGCACCGGGACAGGGGGCTACGAGCAGTACTTC
TRBV6-5	TRBJ1-6	few	.	CASSYSVRLSYNSPLHF	TGTGCCAGCAGTTACTCTGTCCGGCTCTCCTATAATTCACCCCTCCACTTT